The 21 T cell receptor beta chains below come from one sample, sequenced in a study of T-cell reconstitution after alpha-beta-depleted transplantation in children. Preparation of the TCRbeta library was carried out with unique molecular identifiers. TCRdb reanalysed the PCR reads using MiXCR and keeps one entry per CDR3 protein. The data show roughly 610,000 distinct CDR3 sequences, about 10% seen once. The material was PBMCs from the stem cell graft donor, obtained from the stem cell graft. The receptors stem from a human donor who donated a stem cell graft to a child with acute myeloid leukemia.

At least ten counts were recorded for this clonotype. This rearrangement joins TRBV6-1 to TRBJ1-1, with 8 bases matching TRBD1. The CDR3 consists of 14 residues. V gave up 5 bases and J gave up 7 bases; unmatched junction bases: 9. Germline values: CDR1 MNHNS, CDR2 SASEGT. For the CDR3, the DNA is TGTGCCAGCAGTCGGGGACAGGAAGGTAGTGAAGCTTTCTTT. Protein: CASSRGQEGSEAFF.

Ten or more counts support this clonotype. V gene TRBV24-1 combines with J gene TRBJ2-7; D ambiguous. The length of the CDR3 is 14 residues. Deletions cut 4 bases from V and 2 bases from J, with 11 bases between. Looked up from germline, CDR1 is KGHDR and CDR2 is SFDVKD. The CDR3 coding sequence is TGTGCCACCAGTGACCACAGTATCCCCTACGAGCAGTACTTC. Its translation: CATSDHSIPYEQYF.

This clonotype turned up a few times. The V and J genes are TRBV5-1 and TRBJ2-6, with D perhaps matching TRBD1 or TRBD2 (5 bases each). The V end lost 3 bases, the J end lost 0 bases, and 10 bases lay between the germline ends. This CDR3 is built from 16 residues. Germline lookup yields CDR1 SGHRS and CDR2 YFSETQ. For the CDR3, the DNA is TGCGCCAGCAGCTCGGGACCGCACTCTGGGGCCAACGTCCTGACTTTC. Protein product: CASSSGPHSGANVLTF.

This clonotype showed up many times. The rearrangement uses TRBV5-1 and TRBJ2-2, with TRBD2 matching 11 bases. Germline V gene data show CDR1 as SGHRS and CDR2 as YFSETQ. The CDR3 is 16 residues long. V dropped 4 bases and J dropped 6; count of bases not matched to a gene: 8. The CDR3 DNA reads TGCGCCAGCAGCCTGTCCGGGACTAGCGGAGCCGGGGAGCTGTTTTTT. Protein product: CASSLSGTSGAGELFF.

This clonotype was seen repeatedly, ten times or more. The chain combines TRBV24-1 with TRBJ1-5; D is ambiguous. This CDR3 has 15 residues. Germline CDR1 reads KGHDR; CDR2 reads SFDVKD. V was clipped by 7 bases and J by 6 bases, with 18 bases between them. In nucleotides, the CDR3 is TGTGCCACCAGCCCCCTACAGCGGGGTTGTCAGCCCCAGCATTTT. It yields the protein CATSPLQRGCQPQHF.

This clonotype was recorded a few times. V and J are TRBV6-5 and TRBJ2-7; 11 nucleotides align to TRBD2. The length of the CDR3 is 18 residues. The germline V gene encodes CDR1 MNHEY and CDR2 SVGAGI. V was pared by 0 bases and J by 0 bases, with 7 bases of the junction left unmatched. CDR3 residues: CASSYSGLAGRSSYEQYF. The CDR3 nucleotides are TGTGCCAGCAGTTACTCTGGACTAGCGGGCAGGAGCTCCTACGAGCAGTACTTC.

This clonotype has more than one count but fewer than ten. The V and J genes are TRBV5-1 and TRBJ1-1, with 7 bases lining up with TRBD1. Germline-derived CDR1 and CDR2 are SGHRS and YFSETQ. After removal of 7 bases from V and 1 base from J, the junction contained 7 bases not matched to a gene. The CDR3 covers 14 residues. The CDR3 region has the DNA TGCGCCAGCGGGATCGACAGGGCGAACACTGAAGCTTTCTTT. It is translated as CASGIDRANTEAFF.

This clonotype was observed a few times. J is TRBJ2-1 and V is TRBV20-1, with TRBD2 identical over 15 bases. V shed 4 bases, J shed 8 bases, and the junction held 6 bases outside the gene matches. CDR1 DFQATT and CDR2 SNEGSKA come from the germline V gene (reference sequence). The CDR3 is 15 residues long. For the CDR3, the DNA is TGCAGTGCTACCCGGACTAGCGGGAGGGACGATGAGCAGTTCTTC. Amino acids: CSATRTSGRDDEQFF.

This clonotype was picked up many times. The chain combines TRBV30 with TRBJ2-3, with a possible D match to TRBD2 (5 bases). Trimming cost V 4 bases and J 7 bases, with 18 bases left between them. CDR1 and CDR2 (germline): GTSNPN, SVGIG (reference sequence). The CDR3 extends over 14 amino acids. The CDR3 sequence is CAWNPTLTGNTQYF. CDR3 bases: TGTGCCTGGAACCCCACCTTGACGGGGAATACGCAGTATTTT.

This clonotype was detected a few times. Mismatch with germline at one junction end may stem from a read error. The chain uses TRBV12-3 or TRBV12-4 and TRBJ2-5, with 9 bases fitting TRBD2. The CDR3 loop spans 18 amino acids. In nucleotides, the CDR3 is TGTGCCATCAGTTTAGCGCTGTTAGCGGGAGCTGGTCAAGAGACCCAGTACTTC. Amino acid sequence: CAISLALLAGAGQETQYF.

This clonotype was observed many times. This chain uses TRBV7-9 with TRBJ2-4; TRBD1 matches at 8 bases. The germline V gene has CDR1 SEHNR and CDR2 FQNEAQ (reference sequence). Trimming at V came to 6 bases and at J to 6 bases, leaving 7 bases not matched to a gene. The CDR3 is made up of 14 amino acids. The CDR3 sequence: CASSQMTGANIQYF. CDR3 DNA sequence: TGTGCCAGCAGTCAAATGACAGGGGCAAACATTCAGTACTTC.

This clonotype showed up just a few times. CDR3 amino acids: CASSVSAASDTQYF. CDR3 coding DNA: TGTGCCAGCAGTGTCTCGGCAGCATCAGATACGCAGTATTTT. The chain recombines TRBV2 with TRBJ2-3, with D hard to call. The V gene's germline CDR1 is SNHLY and CDR2 FYNNEI. V was clipped by 4 bases and J by 4 bases, with 12 bases between them. CDR3 length: 14 residues.

The genes are TRBV20-1 and TRBJ2-1; D gene unclear. Germline values: CDR1 DFQATT, CDR2 SNEGSKA (reference sequence). The CDR3 is made up of 12 amino acids. The ends were cut back, 3 bases at V and 3 bases at J, with 6 bases in the middle. The chain's CDR3 is CSASLGYNEQFF. CDR3 DNA sequence: TGCAGTGCTAGTCTCGGCTACAATGAGCAGTTCTTC.

In its sample, this clonotype was seen many times. The chain links TRBV20-1 to TRBJ1-1; D is uncertain. Trimming took 6 bases from V and 0 from J, leaving 8 bases between them. Germline loops: CDR1 DFQATT, CDR2 SNEGSKA (reference sequence). The CDR3 is made up of 12 amino acids. DNA of the CDR3: TGCAGTGCCAAACCTCTGAACACTGAAGCTTTCTTT. Protein: CSAKPLNTEAFF.

The V gene is TRBV29-1, the J gene TRBJ2-1, with 8 bases lining up with TRBD1. The CDR3 has 17 amino acids. Germline V lookup: CDR1 SQVTM, CDR2 ANQGSEA. V shed 3 bases and J 0 bases; nucleotides not matched to a gene: 10. In nucleotides, the CDR3 is TGCAGCGTTGACTCTAAGGACAGGGCGAGCTCCTACAATGAGCAGTTCTTC. This encodes CSVDSKDRASSYNEQFF.

V is TRBV18 and J is TRBJ1-1; the D is unclear. V shed 8 bases and J shed 5 bases, with 15 bases lying between them. The germline V gene has CDR1 KGHSH and CDR2 LQKENI. This CDR3 region has 13 residues. The CDR3 loop reads CASTYDRTTEAFF. The CDR3 coding sequence is TGTGCCAGCACTTACGATAGGACGACTGAAGCTTTCTTT.

The chain has TRBV20-1 and TRBJ2-5; 8 bases agree with TRBD2. V gave up 0 bases and J gave up 3 bases; unmatched junction bases: 15. Germline loops: CDR1 DFQATT, CDR2 SNEGSKA (reference sequence). This CDR3 has 18 amino acids. The CDR3 nucleotides read TGCAGTGCTAGAGATTTTCGGGAGGGAGCCCGCCTTGAAGAGACCCAGTACTTC. Protein product: CSARDFREGARLEETQYF.

This clonotype was seen a few times. The chain is built from TRBV9 and TRBJ2-3; 7 nucleotides agree with TRBD2. V gave up 2 bases and J gave up 3 bases; unmatched junction bases: 6. The CDR3 sequence is 15 residues long. The V gene's germline CDR1 is SGDLS and CDR2 YYNGEE. CDR3: CASSVGRGSTDTQYF. The CDR3 DNA reads TGTGCCAGCAGCGTGGGGAGGGGATCTACAGATACGCAGTATTTT.

This clonotype was seen many times. The chain links TRBV30 to TRBJ2-7; D is tentatively TRBD1 or TRBD2 (5 bases each). Germline-derived CDR1 and CDR2 are GTSNPN and SVGIG (reference sequence). This CDR3 has 15 amino acids. The CDR3: CAWAPPRGPLYEQYF. The CDR3, as DNA: TGTGCTTGGGCCCCTCCGAGGGGCCCTCTTTACGAGCAGTACTTC.

This clonotype was seen many times. The chain has TRBV7-3 and TRBJ2-6; a possible D gene is TRBD1 (6 bases). V lost 4 bases, J lost 0 bases, and 22 bases lay in between. The CDR3 spans 20 residues. CDR1 SGHTA and CDR2 FQGTGA come from the germline V gene. The CDR3 DNA reads as TGTGCCAGCAGCTCGACCGGGACACCCTCCAAAGGCTCTGGGGCCAACGTCCTGACTTTC. It translates to CASSSTGTPSKGSGANVLTF. The variable domain in full, with the rest retrieved from reference TRBV7-3 and TRBJ2-6, is GAGVSQTPSNKVTEKGKYVELRCDPISGHTALYWYRQSLGQGPEFLIYFQGTGAADDSGLPNDRFFAVRPEGSVSTLKIQRTERGDSAVYLCASSSTGTPSKGSGANVLTFGAGSRLTVL.

The rearrangement links TRBV19 to TRBJ1-1, with D tentatively TRBD1 (5 bases). The V end was cut by 5 bases, the J end by 0 bases, with 13 bases between. The germline gives CDR1 LNHDA, CDR2 SQIVND (reference sequence). The CDR3 consists of 15 residues. CDR3 loop: CASSLTGRMNTEAFF. The CDR3 DNA reads as TGTGCCAGTAGTTTAACGGGACGGATGAACACTGAAGCTTTCTTT.